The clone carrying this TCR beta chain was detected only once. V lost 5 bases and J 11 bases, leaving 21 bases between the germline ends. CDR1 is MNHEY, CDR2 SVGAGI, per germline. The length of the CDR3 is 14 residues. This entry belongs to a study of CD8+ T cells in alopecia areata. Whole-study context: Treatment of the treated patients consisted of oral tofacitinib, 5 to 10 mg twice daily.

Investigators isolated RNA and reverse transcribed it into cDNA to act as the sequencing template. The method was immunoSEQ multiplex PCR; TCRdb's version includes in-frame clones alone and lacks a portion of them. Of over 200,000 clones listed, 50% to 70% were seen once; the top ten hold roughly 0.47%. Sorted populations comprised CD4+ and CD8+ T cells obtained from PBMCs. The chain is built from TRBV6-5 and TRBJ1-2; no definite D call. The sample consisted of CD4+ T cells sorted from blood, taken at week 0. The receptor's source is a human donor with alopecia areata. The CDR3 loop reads CASSRSMSNDKYTF. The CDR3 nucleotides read TGTGCCAGCAGTCGGTCCATGTCGAACGATAAATACACCTTC.